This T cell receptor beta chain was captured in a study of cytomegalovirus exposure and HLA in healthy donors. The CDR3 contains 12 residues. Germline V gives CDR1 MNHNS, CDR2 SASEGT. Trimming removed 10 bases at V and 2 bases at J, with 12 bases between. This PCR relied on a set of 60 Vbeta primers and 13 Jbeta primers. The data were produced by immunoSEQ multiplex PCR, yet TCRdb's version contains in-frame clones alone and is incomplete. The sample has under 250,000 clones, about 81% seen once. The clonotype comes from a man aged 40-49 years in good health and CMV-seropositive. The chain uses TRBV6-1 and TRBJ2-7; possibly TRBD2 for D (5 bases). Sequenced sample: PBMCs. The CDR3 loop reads CATEDLAYEQYF. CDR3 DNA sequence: TGTGCCACCGAGGACTTGGCCTACGAGCAGTACTTC.